The clone carrying this T cell receptor (beta chain) was found once. These data belong to a study of blood T cell repertoires in COVID-19. This CDR3 has 14 amino acids. V was shortened by 2 bases and J by 6 bases, with 11 bases between the two germline ends. Germline CDR1 SGHTA, CDR2 FQGNSA. TCRdb keeps only in-frame clones here, not all; method: immunoSEQ multiplex PCR. The table has 380,000 or so clones, 89% seen once. The rearrangement uses TRBV7-2 and TRBJ2-1, with D hard to call. Sequencing used peripheral blood. This sequence was found in a man aged 35 to 55 with acute or convalescent COVID-19. The CDR3 protein is CASSLITRSNEQFF. CDR3 nucleotide sequence: TGTGCCAGCAGCTTAATAACGAGAAGCAATGAGCAGTTCTTC.